This T cell receptor beta chain emerged from a study of post-analysis software for immune sequencing data. CDR1 is SGHVS and CDR2 is FQNEAQ in the germline V gene. The CDR3 is made up of 16 amino acids. cDNA libraries of TCR beta carried unique molecular identifiers. TCRdb redid the calling of the PCR reads with MiXCR, one entry per CDR3 protein. The table lists 650,000 to 850,000 distinct CDR3 sequences, around 50% of them singletons. Details on this clonotype: Its antigen is undetermined. Germline is not matched at one junction end, which may reflect a read error.

The study's findings and limits: Relative to controls, patients with multiple sclerosis showed significantly lower normalized Chao1 diversity. Patients had higher frequencies than controls of roughly five TRBV segments, including TRBV5-6, TRBV5-1 and TRBV20-1.

The sequence derives from a girl between 5 and 17 years old with multiple sclerosis. Specimen: blood. This chain uses TRBV7-8 with TRBJ1-4; D is perhaps TRBD1 (6 bases). CDR3 bases: TGTGCCAGCAGCTTTTTCTTGGGGGCGGCTAATAAAAAACTGTTTTTT. This gives the protein CASSFFLGAANKKLFF.